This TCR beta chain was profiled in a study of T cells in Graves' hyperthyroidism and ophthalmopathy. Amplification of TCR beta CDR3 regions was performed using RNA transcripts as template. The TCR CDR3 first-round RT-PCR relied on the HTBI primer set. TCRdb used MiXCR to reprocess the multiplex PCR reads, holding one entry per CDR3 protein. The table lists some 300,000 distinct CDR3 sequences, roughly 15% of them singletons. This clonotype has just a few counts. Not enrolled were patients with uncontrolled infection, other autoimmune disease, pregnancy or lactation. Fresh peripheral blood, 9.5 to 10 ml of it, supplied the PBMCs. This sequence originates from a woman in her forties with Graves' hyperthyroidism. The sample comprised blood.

CDR3: CASSLASGRVTDTQYF. As DNA, the CDR3 is TGTGCCAGCAGTTTGGCTAGCGGGAGGGTAACAGATACGCAGTATTTT. The chain is built from TRBV28 and TRBJ2-3, with TRBD2 matching over 12 bases. The CDR3 length is 16 residues. The V and J ends lost 3 bases and 3 bases, in that order; junction bases with no gene match: 4. CDR1 is MDHEN, CDR2 SYDVKM, per germline. The whole variable domain, remainder taken from reference TRBV28 and TRBJ2-3, is DVKVTQSSRYLVKRTGEKVFLECVQDMDHENMFWYRQDPGLGLRLIYFSYDVKMKEKGDIPEGYSVSREKKERFSLILESASTNQTSMYLCASSLASGRVTDTQYFGPGTRLTVL.